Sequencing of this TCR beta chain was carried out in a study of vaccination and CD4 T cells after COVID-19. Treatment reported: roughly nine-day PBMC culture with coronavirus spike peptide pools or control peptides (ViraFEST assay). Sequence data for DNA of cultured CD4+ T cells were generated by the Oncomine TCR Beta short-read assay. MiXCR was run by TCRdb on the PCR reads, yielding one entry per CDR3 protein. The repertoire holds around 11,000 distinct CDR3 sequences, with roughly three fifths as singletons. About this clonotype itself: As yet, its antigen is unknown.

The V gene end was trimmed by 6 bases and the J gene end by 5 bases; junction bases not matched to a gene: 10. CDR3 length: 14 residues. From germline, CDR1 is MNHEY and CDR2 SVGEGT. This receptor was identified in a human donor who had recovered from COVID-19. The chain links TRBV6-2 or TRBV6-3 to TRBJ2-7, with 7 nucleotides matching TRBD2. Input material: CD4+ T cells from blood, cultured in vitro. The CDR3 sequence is CASRTGGSANEQYF. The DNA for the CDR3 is TGTGCCAGCAGGACCGGGGGGAGTGCCAACGAGCAGTACTTC.